The present T cell receptor beta chain was sequenced within a study of spatial heterogeneity in lung cancer (dated by TCRdb to between 2018 and 2020). Concerning the study at large: More beta-chain than alpha-chain transcripts were consistently detected, likely reflecting higher beta-chain transcript abundance. In the raw uncorrected reads, each unique combination of TCR and UMI appeared more than ten times on average. In tumor regions, TCR transcript counts showed a strong correlation with a T cell transcriptional module score derived from matched bulk RNA-seq. Both alpha and beta chains were TCR-sequenced in samples taken at surgery, namely 220 tumor regions, 64 matched nontumor lung samples and 56 PBMC samples. TCR repertoire features were related to nonsynonymous mutation counts determined by whole-exome sequencing of tumor tissue. In non-small cell lung cancer, the study made a quantitative comparison of TCR alpha and beta repertoires among multiple tumor regions, matched nontumor lung and blood. Study-wide conclusions, independent of this receptor: TCR-seq coverage of tumor T cells was estimated at only around 7% for alpha chains and 11% to 15% for beta chains. The count of ubiquitous expanded TCRs correlated with the count of ubiquitous nonsynonymous mutations, and the count of regional expanded TCRs correlated with the count of regional nonsynonymous mutations. Confirming at a functional level the hypothesis that regional TCRs recognize regional mutations was considered to require additional single-cell paired TCR alpha and beta sequencing. A correlation was observed between the number of expanded intratumoral alpha and beta TCRs and the tumor nonsynonymous mutation count.

Library preparation was by 5' RACE. Sequencing instrument: NextSeq 500. The TCR library protocol attached a unique molecular identifier to each TCR cDNA molecule to allow correction of PCR and sequencing errors. The paper's processing steps were these. TCR identification, UMI-based error correction and CDR3 extraction were performed with Decombinator tools. Expanded TCRs were defined as those above a frequency of 2 per 1,000, corresponding to the top 1% of the tumor frequency distribution. Expanded tumor TCRs statistically deemed absent (corrected P<0.05) from at least one tumor region were classed as regional, and all other expanded tumor TCRs were classed as ubiquitous. Rényi diversity was computed with the R vegan package after subsampling each repertoire 100 times to 5,000 TCRs. To build CDR3 similarity networks, amino acid triplet string-kernel similarity was used, and CDR3s were connected when their pairwise similarity was above 0.82. TCRdb trimmed public reads at Q25 via fastp, called clones via MiXCR and kept in-frame beta chains. Records with the same CDR3 protein are collapsed into one entry carrying the most frequent genes and DNA. The V and J calls follow TCRdb's processing rather than the paper's. The sample includes 20,000 to 25,000 distinct CDR3 sequences, with under 10% observed a single time. 7.7% of the sample is held by the ten biggest clonotypes.

The label giving this sample's time point can be read as: sample taken at primary tumor resection. Samples were obtained from 70 to 85 patients with early-stage, untreated non-small cell lung cancer from the lung TRACERx cohort. TCR sequencing used whole RNA extracted from tumor and nontumor lung tissue, or from cryopreserved PBMC samples, without cell sorting. Only patients for whom sufficient RNA was available from at least two tumor regions were selected for TCR sequencing. Tumor and adjacent nontumor lung specimens were reviewed by a lung pathologist before selection. In its sample, this clonotype was seen a few times. The clone's antigen remains unknown. There are no base qualities to consult, and no much larger clone falls within one base. V loses 6 bases, J loses 2 bases, and the germline ends lie 11 bases apart. CDR3 length: 14 amino acids, cysteine to phenylalanine. Solely the CDR3 DNA is kept, with 42 bases framed from the first base. CDR1 and CDR2 were assigned from the germline V gene as SGHTA and FQGNSA.

Sequencing used lung tumor tissue, obtained at surgery. The clonotype was recovered from a male donor with early-stage non-small cell lung cancer. This chain joins TRBV7-2 to TRBJ1-5, with the D segment identity uncertain. DNA sequence: TGTGCCAGCAGTCGAGTCCTGGGCAATCAGCCCCAGCATTTT. The resulting protein is CASSRVLGNQPQHF.